This is a list of T cell receptor beta chains from one sample in a study of cytomegalovirus exposure and HLA in healthy donors. Profiling relied on immunoSEQ multiplex PCR, and the TCRdb table lists in-frame clones only, not all of them. This repertoire shows about 130,000 clones, around 79% found once; its top ten account for 3.9%. Sequencing used PBMCs. Receptor source: a male donor in good health and CMV-seronegative. Each CDR3 is given with its conserved first and last residue. Each record gives: D gene, J gene, V gene, clone size, CDR3 protein, CDR3 DNA. D genes are given only for firm matches. Clone size is not always given. Where it is, it says once, few, many or a class for expanded clones.

d_call: NA
j_call: TRBJ2-2
v_call: TRBV7-6
clone_size: once
cdr3_aa: CASSLVPAGNFANTGELFF
cdr3_nt: TGTGCCAGCAGCTTAGTACCCGCGGGTAATTTCGCGAACACCGGGGAGCTGTTTTTT

d_call: NA
j_call: TRBJ2-1
v_call: TRBV5-1
clone_size: NA
cdr3_aa: CASSLDWSGQFF
cdr3_nt: TGCGCCAGCAGCTTGGATTGGTCGGGGCAGTTCTTC

d_call: TRBD2
j_call: TRBJ2-3
v_call: TRBV6-1
clone_size: NA
cdr3_aa: CASSERTSGADTQYF
cdr3_nt: TGTGCCAGCAGTGAAAGGACTAGCGGAGCAGATACGCAGTATTTT

d_call: TRBD1
j_call: TRBJ2-2
v_call: TRBV5-1
clone_size: NA
cdr3_aa: CASSSATGGATTGELFF
cdr3_nt: TGCGCCAGCAGCTCCGCAACAGGGGGCGCAACCACCGGGGAGCTGTTTTTT

d_call: NA
j_call: TRBJ2-3
v_call: TRBV5-6
clone_size: few
cdr3_aa: CASSPGQQGQFDTQYF
cdr3_nt: TGTGCCAGCAGCCCGGGTCAACAGGGTCAGTTCGATACGCAGTATTTT

d_call: TRBD1
j_call: TRBJ2-5
v_call: TRBV5-1
clone_size: NA
cdr3_aa: CASSSTGGEQETQYF
cdr3_nt: TGCGCCAGCAGCTCGACAGGGGGCGAACAAGAGACCCAGTACTTC

d_call: NA
j_call: TRBJ1-3
v_call: TRBV7-8
clone_size: NA
cdr3_aa: CASSPGRFGNTIYF
cdr3_nt: TGTGCCAGCAGCCCAGGGCGGTTTGGAAACACCATATATTTT

d_call: TRBD2
j_call: TRBJ2-1
v_call: TRBV5-6
clone_size: NA
cdr3_aa: CATRGRAYNEQFF
cdr3_nt: TGTGCCACACGGGGGAGGGCGTACAATGAGCAGTTCTTC

d_call: TRBD1
j_call: TRBJ2-7
v_call: TRBV4-3
clone_size: NA
cdr3_aa: CASSQDLRDREHEQYF
cdr3_nt: TGCGCCAGCAGCCAAGATCTTAGGGACAGGGAACACGAGCAGTACTTC

d_call: NA
j_call: TRBJ2-3
v_call: TRBV10-3
clone_size: NA
cdr3_aa: CAISESSSTDTQYF
cdr3_nt: TGTGCCATCAGTGAGTCATCTAGCACAGATACGCAGTATTTT

d_call: TRBD2
j_call: TRBJ2-7
v_call: TRBV6-6
clone_size: NA
cdr3_aa: CASSPLAGGDEQYF
cdr3_nt: TGTGCCAGCAGCCCACTAGCGGGAGGAGACGAGCAGTACTTC

d_call: NA
j_call: TRBJ2-5
v_call: TRBV5-8
clone_size: NA
cdr3_aa: CASSLGTAGNGIQETQYF
cdr3_nt: TGTGCCAGCAGCTTGGGTACAGCGGGCAACGGAATACAAGAGACCCAGTACTTC

d_call: NA
j_call: TRBJ2-3
v_call: TRBV14
clone_size: NA
cdr3_aa: CASSQVRGGWSDTQYF
cdr3_nt: TGTGCCAGCAGCCAAGTGAGAGGAGGATGGTCAGATACGCAGTATTTT

d_call: TRBD2
j_call: TRBJ2-1
v_call: TRBV18
clone_size: few
cdr3_aa: CASSPLAGARNEQFF
cdr3_nt: TGTGCCAGCTCACCACTAGCGGGGGCCCGCAATGAGCAGTTCTTC

d_call: NA
j_call: TRBJ1-2
v_call: TRBV6-4
clone_size: NA
cdr3_aa: CASSASSGSYGYTF
cdr3_nt: TGTGCCAGCAGTGCCTCAAGTGGGAGCTATGGCTACACCTTC

d_call: TRBD1
j_call: TRBJ2-2
v_call: TRBV11-2
clone_size: NA
cdr3_aa: CASSLGPGQSNTGELFF
cdr3_nt: TGTGCCAGCAGCTTGGGACCGGGACAGTCGAACACCGGGGAGCTGTTTTTT

d_call: TRBD1
j_call: TRBJ2-1
v_call: TRBV7-7
clone_size: few
cdr3_aa: CASSRTGTGAQFF
cdr3_nt: TGTGCTAGCAGTCGCACCGGGACAGGGGCGCAGTTCTTC

d_call: NA
j_call: TRBJ2-5
v_call: TRBV5-1
clone_size: NA
cdr3_aa: CASSLTSMETQYF
cdr3_nt: TGCGCCAGCAGCTTGACTAGCATGGAGACCCAGTACTTC

d_call: TRBD2
j_call: TRBJ2-5
v_call: TRBV6-5
clone_size: NA
cdr3_aa: CASRAAGGQETQYF
cdr3_nt: TGTGCCAGCAGGGCGGCGGGAGGACAAGAGACCCAGTACTTC

d_call: TRBD1
j_call: TRBJ1-1
v_call: TRBV5-1
clone_size: NA
cdr3_aa: CASSLGARGDTEAFF
cdr3_nt: TGCGCCAGCAGCTTGGGGGCCAGGGGGGACACTGAAGCTTTCTTT

d_call: TRBD2
j_call: TRBJ2-4
v_call: TRBV2
clone_size: NA
cdr3_aa: CASSDYISRGGAKNIQYF
cdr3_nt: TGTGCCAGCAGTGATTATATTTCTCGGGGGGGAGCCAAAAACATTCAGTACTTC

d_call: NA
j_call: TRBJ1-1
v_call: TRBV28
clone_size: NA
cdr3_aa: CASSLWSPKNTEAFF
cdr3_nt: TGTGCCAGCAGTTTATGGAGCCCGAAAAACACTGAAGCTTTCTTT